Following are 16 T cell receptor beta chains from one sample sequenced in a study of T cell changes during pregnancy in multiple sclerosis. Sequencing used immunoSEQ multiplex PCR; TCRdb keeps in-frame clones, though not all of them. Of about 49,000 clones in the sample, almost 90% were seen once. The sample in question was peripheral blood, obtained after pregnancy. These receptors were obtained from a female donor in good health, enrolled as a control in a pregnancy study.

The V call is TRBV11-1, the J call TRBJ2-7, with 8 bases matching TRBD1. With 3 bases clipped from V and 5 bases from J, the junction kept 9 bases outside the gene matches. Germline loops: CDR1 SGHAT, CDR2 FQDESV (reference sequence). The CDR3 spans 15 residues. The CDR3 nucleotides read TGTGCCAGCAGCTTGTCCGGACAGGGAAGGGACGAGCAGTACTTC. Protein product: CASSLSGQGRDEQYF.

The rearrangement links TRBV7-2 to TRBJ2-5; TRBD2 matches at 8 bases. CDR3 length: 18 amino acids. V trimming: 2 bases; J trimming: 5 bases; junction bases outside the gene matches: 16. Per germline, CDR1 SGHTA and CDR2 FQGNSA. The CDR3 spells CASSLNGIGTRRRETQYF. CDR3 DNA: TGTGCCAGCAGCTTAAACGGCATCGGGACTAGGCGGCGGGAGACCCAGTACTTC.

The rearrangement uses TRBV7-8 and TRBJ1-1, with 8 bases matching TRBD1. Trimming cost V 5 bases and J 9 bases; bases outside gene matches: 17. The CDR3 has 16 amino acids. Germline CDR1 is SGHVS and CDR2 is FQNEAQ. The CDR3 is CASSLRTGTGGSQAFF. The CDR3 DNA follows: TGTGCCAGCAGCCTACGCACCGGGACAGGCGGCTCCCAAGCTTTCTTT.

The chain links TRBV5-6 to TRBJ1-4; D gene uncertain. V lost 4 bases and J 4 bases, leaving 11 bases between the germline ends. Germline CDR1 and CDR2: SGHDT and YYEEEE. This CDR3 has 14 residues. This CDR3 reads CASSPRVFNEKLFF. CDR3 coding DNA: TGTGCCAGCAGCCCCCGGGTCTTTAATGAAAAACTGTTTTTT. Based on the CDR3 plus reference TRBV5-6 and TRBJ1-4, the full variable domain is DAGVTQSPTHLIKTRGQQVTLRCSPKSGHDTVSWYQQALGQGPQFIFQYYEEEERQRGNFPDRFSGHQFPNYSSELNVNALLLGDSALYLCASSPRVFNEKLFFGSGTQLSVL.

This chain connects TRBV5-4 to TRBJ2-1; no clear D. Germline CDR1 and CDR2: SGHNT and YYREEE (reference sequence). V was pared by 2 bases and J by 5 bases, with 8 bases between. This CDR3 contains 13 residues. The CDR3 coding sequence is TGTGCCAGCAGCTTTGTACCAGACAATGAGCAGTTCTTC. Residues: CASSFVPDNEQFF. Filled out from reference TRBV5-4 and TRBJ2-1, the complete variable domain reads ETGVTQSPTHLIKTRGQQVTLRCSSQSGHNTVSWYQQALGQGPQFIFQYYREEENGRGNFPPRFSGLQFPNYSSELNVNALELDDSALYLCASSFVPDNEQFFGPGTRLTVL.

The gene calls are TRBV19 and TRBJ1-1, with D perhaps matching TRBD1 (5 bases). Germline V gene lookup returns CDR1 LNHDA and CDR2 SQIVND (reference sequence). The CDR3 is 14 residues long. Between the trimmed V and J ends, which lost 1 base and 0 bases, there was a span of 6 bases. The CDR3 DNA reads TGTGCCAGTAGTATAGTGACAGTGAACACTGAAGCTTTCTTT. Its protein product is CASSIVTVNTEAFF.

The V call is TRBV13, the J call TRBJ2-7; D ambiguous. The CDR3 runs to 12 residues. CDR1 and CDR2 from the germline V gene are PRHDT and FYEKMQ (reference sequence). Trimming stripped 5 bases from V and 3 bases from J, with 8 bases between. Here the CDR3 reads CASSIPGYEQYF. As DNA, the CDR3 is TGTGCCAGCAGCATCCCCGGCTACGAGCAGTACTTC.

V gene TRBV10-1 combines with J gene TRBJ2-7; TRBD1 aligns across 7 bases. The V and J ends lost 5 bases and 6 bases, in that order; junction bases with no gene match: 7. Germline assignment: CDR1 WNHNN and CDR2 SYGVQD (reference sequence). The CDR3 length is 13 residues. The CDR3 sequence is CASSSTGSSEQYF. Written as DNA, the CDR3 is TGCGCCAGCAGTTCGACAGGGTCGTCCGAGCAGTACTTC.

This sequence joins TRBV4-1 and TRBJ2-3, with D tentatively TRBD2 (6 bases). V lost 0 bases and J 0 bases, leaving 13 bases between the germline ends. CDR1 is MGHRA, CDR2 YSYEKL, per germline. The CDR3 has 17 residues. Written as DNA, the CDR3 is TGCGCCAGCAGCCAAGATCGGGGGACCTTTAGCACAGATACGCAGTATTTT. Translated, it gives CASSQDRGTFSTDTQYF.

The chain joins TRBV13 to TRBJ1-4; TRBD1 aligns across 11 bases. The CDR3 has 16 residues. Germline V gene sequence: CDR1 PRHDT, CDR2 FYEKMQ (reference sequence). Trimming cost V 5 bases and J 5 bases; bases outside gene matches: 7. The CDR3 coding sequence is TGTGCCAGCAGCCCAGGGGACAGGGGGGTAAATGAAAAACTGTTTTTT. It codes for CASSPGDRGVNEKLFF.

V and J are TRBV5-4 and TRBJ2-3; 8 nucleotides align to TRBD2. With 0 bases clipped from V and 2 bases from J, the junction kept 11 bases outside the gene matches. The CDR3 runs 18 residues. Germline V lookup: CDR1 SGHNT, CDR2 YYREEE (reference sequence). The CDR3 loop is CASSLGSSGGALTDTQYF. CDR3 coding DNA: TGTGCCAGCAGCTTGGGGTCCAGCGGGGGAGCACTCACAGATACGCAGTATTTT.

The genes are TRBV6-5 and TRBJ2-7; 8 positions match TRBD1. Germline CDR1 and CDR2: MNHEY and SVGAGI. V lost 7 bases to trimming and J lost 4 bases; unmatched junction nucleotides: 12. The CDR3 is 15 residues long. CDR3 sequence: CASTAGQVVPYEQYF. The CDR3, as DNA: TGTGCCAGCACCGCGGGACAGGTCGTACCGTACGAGCAGTACTTC.

The V call is TRBV6-1, the J call TRBJ2-7, with TRBD1 identical over 7 bases. CDR1 and CDR2 (germline): MNHNS, SASEGT. The CDR3 has 11 residues. This CDR3 is CAEGALGEQYF. Written as DNA, the CDR3 is TGTGCTGAGGGGGCTTTAGGGGAGCAGTACTTC.

The V gene is TRBV7-2, the J gene TRBJ1-3; D unresolved. V gave up 1 base and J gave up 4 bases, with 5 bases separating them. The germline V gene encodes CDR1 SGHTA and CDR2 FQGNSA. The CDR3 runs 13 residues. The CDR3 here is CASSLVHGNTIYF. CDR3 in DNA: TGTGCCAGCAGCTTAGTACACGGAAACACCATATATTTT. The variable domain in full, completed from reference TRBV7-2 and TRBJ1-3, reads GAGVSQSPSNKVTEKGKDVELRCDPISGHTALYWYRQSLGQGLEFLIYFQGNSAPDKSGLPSDRFSAERTGGSVSTLTIQRTQQEDSAVYLCASSLVHGNTIYFGEGSWLTVV.

The chain recombines TRBV7-3 with TRBJ2-1; weak D call: TRBD1 (5 bases). The length of the CDR3 is 14 residues. Germline V gene lookup returns CDR1 SGHTA and CDR2 FQGTGA. The V end lost 5 bases, the J end lost 6 bases, and 14 bases lay between the germline ends. The DNA of the CDR3 is TGTGCCAGCAGCCCCGACAGTTTAGGCAATGAGCAGTTCTTC. Its protein product is CASSPDSLGNEQFF.

This clone was seen only once. This sequence joins TRBV19 and TRBJ1-4; D call uncertain. The CDR3 is 15 amino acids. Between the trimmed V and J ends, which lost 1 base and 4 bases, there was a span of 10 bases. Germline assignment: CDR1 LNHDA and CDR2 SQIVND (reference sequence). The CDR3 is CASSIGRGFNEKLFF. CDR3 sequence (DNA): TGTGCCAGTAGTATAGGGCGCGGGTTTAATGAAAAACTGTTTTTT.